This TCR beta chain was found in a study of cytomegalovirus exposure and HLA in healthy donors. This clone has more than one count but fewer than ten. The PCR was carried out with 60 Vbeta primers and 13 Jbeta primers. TCRdb's copy holds only in-frame clones and misses some; the assay was immunoSEQ multiplex PCR. Seen here are over 150,000 clones, roughly three quarters observed once, and the top ten hold about 9.5%. Sample: PBMCs. The sequence derives from a man aged 18 to 29 in good health and CMV-seropositive.

The DNA of the CDR3 is TGTGCCAGTAGTATGTGGCAGATGAACACTGAAGCTTTCTTT. Amino acids: CASSMWQMNTEAFF. V and J are TRBV19 and TRBJ1-1; D is uncertain. Germline V gives CDR1 LNHDA, CDR2 SQIVND (reference sequence). Trimming removed 3 bases at V and 0 bases at J, with 8 bases between. The CDR3 is 14 amino acids.